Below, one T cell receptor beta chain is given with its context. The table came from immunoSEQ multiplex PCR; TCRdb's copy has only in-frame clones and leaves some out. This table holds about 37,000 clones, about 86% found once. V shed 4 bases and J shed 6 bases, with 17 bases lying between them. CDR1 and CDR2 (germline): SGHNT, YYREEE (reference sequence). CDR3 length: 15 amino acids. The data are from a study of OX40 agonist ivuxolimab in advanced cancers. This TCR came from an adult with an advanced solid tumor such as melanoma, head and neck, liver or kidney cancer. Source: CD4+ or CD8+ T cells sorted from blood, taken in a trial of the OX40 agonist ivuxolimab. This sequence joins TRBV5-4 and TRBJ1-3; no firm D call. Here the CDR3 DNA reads TGTGCCAGCAGCCAAGATTTGGCCAACCTAAACACCATATATTTT. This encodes CASSQDLANLNTIYF.